This T cell receptor (beta chain) was documented in a study of beta chain features in type 1 diabetes. Study details: Similarity in age, gender and cell yields was seen between patients and healthy donors.

The V end was cut by 3 bases, the J end by 5 bases, with 14 bases between. The V gene's germline CDR1 is KGHSH and CDR2 LQKENI. The CDR3 totals 14 residues. Every bit of the isolated RNA underwent reverse transcription, so sequencing read expressed TCRB transcripts. Sequencing was performed with immunoSEQ multiplex PCR; in TCRdb, only in-frame clones are kept and a portion is missing. The sample carries roughly 370,000 clones, 14% recorded once. The sequence was obtained from a man in his thirties or forties in good health. The V and J genes are TRBV18 and TRBJ2-7; D remains unclear. Sequencing input: naive CD4+ T cells from blood. The CDR3 protein is CASSPRQASHEQYF. CDR3 sequence (DNA): TGTGCCAGCTCACCCCGCCAGGCGAGTCACGAGCAGTACTTC. The full variable domain, with the rest looked up from reference TRBV18 and TRBJ2-7, is NAGVMQNPRHLVRRRGQEARLRCSPMKGHSHVYWYRQLPEEGLKFMVYLQKENIIDESGMPKERFSAEFPKEGPSILRIQQVVRGDSAAYFCASSPRQASHEQYFGPGTRLTVT.